One and the same sample provided the 11 T cell receptor beta chains below, sequenced in a study of siplizumab effects on memory and regulatory T cells. Using immunoSEQ multiplex PCR, the repertoire was profiled, and TCRdb retains in-frame clones only, with some absent. Altogether fewer than 100,000 clones are present, around 94% being singletons, with the ten largest covering roughly 0.3%. The material sequenced was non-Treg CD4+ T cells sorted from blood. These receptors came from a human donor in good health.

The rearrangement joins TRBV5-6 to TRBJ2-7; D ambiguous. Per the germline V gene, CDR1 is SGHDT and CDR2 is YYEEEE. V lost 2 bases and J lost 2, with 8 bases in between. The CDR3 totals 13 residues. CDR3 in DNA: TGTGCCAGCAGCTTAAGTCGGGCCTACGAGCAGTACTTC. The encoded protein is CASSLSRAYEQYF.

This clone was counted only a few times. The chain has TRBV18 and TRBJ1-6, with no clear D. The CDR3 spans 15 residues. Germline values: CDR1 KGHSH, CDR2 LQKENI. The V and J ends lost 6 bases and 5 bases respectively, with 14 bases between them. CDR3 in DNA: TGTGCCAGCTCCCTCGGTGCGCCAGATAATTCACCCCTCCACTTT. Protein sequence: CASSLGAPDNSPLHF.

The V gene is TRBV29-1, the J gene TRBJ1-1, with D hard to call. The length of the CDR3 is 13 residues. CDR1 SQVTM and CDR2 ANQGSEA come from the germline V gene. V lost 2 bases and J 0 bases, leaving 7 bases between the germline ends. The CDR3 is CSVELQLNTEAFF. The CDR3, as DNA: TGCAGCGTTGAACTCCAGCTGAACACTGAAGCTTTCTTT.

V and J are TRBV4-2 and TRBJ1-3, with D unresolved. Trimming shortened V by 3 bases and J by 6 bases, and 12 bases separated the two germline ends. Germline lookup yields CDR1 LGHNA and CDR2 YNFKEQ. The CDR3 runs 14 residues. As DNA, the CDR3 is TGTGCCAGCAGCCAGCCGACGGGCGCAAACACCATATATTTT. This translates into CASSQPTGANTIYF.

In this sample, this clone turned up once. The chain joins TRBV27 to TRBJ2-1; TRBD2 matches at 7 bases. CDR1 and CDR2 from the germline V gene are MNHEY and SMNVEV (reference sequence). This CDR3 is 15 amino acids long. Trimming removed 6 bases from V and 3 bases from J; junction bases left unmatched: 8. In nucleotides, the CDR3 is TGTGCCAGCAGGGCCGCGGGGGTCGTCTACAATGAGCAGTTCTTC. Amino acids: CASRAAGVVYNEQFF.

The chain employs TRBV6-1 and TRBJ1-3; D not certain. Germline V CDR1 and CDR2: MNHNS, SASEGT. V lost 6 bases and J 1 base, leaving 10 bases between the germline ends. CDR3 size: 14 residues. CDR3 sequence reads: CASRNEGSGNTIYF. The CDR3 DNA is TGTGCCAGCAGGAATGAGGGTTCTGGAAACACCATATATTTT.

The rearrangement joins TRBV14 to TRBJ2-7; D possibly corresponds to TRBD2 (6 bases). The germline V gene has CDR1 SGHDN and CDR2 FVKESK. This CDR3 spans 15 amino acids. Trimming cost V 5 bases and J 0 bases, with 14 bases left between them. CDR3 bases: TGTGCCAGCAGCTTAGGGAGGACACTCTCCTACGAGCAGTACTTC. Protein: CASSLGRTLSYEQYF.

The CDR3 DNA follows: TGTGCCAGCAGTTATGACAGGGGCCATGGCTACACCTTC. It encodes CASSYDRGHGYTF. This sequence joins TRBV6-5 and TRBJ1-2; TRBD1 aligns across 8 bases. Germline lookup yields CDR1 MNHEY and CDR2 SVGAGI. V lost 3 bases, J lost 6 bases, and 3 bases stayed unmatched. The CDR3 is made up of 13 amino acids.

V usage is TRBV4-1 and J usage is TRBJ2-3; 7 bases map to TRBD2. The CDR3 has 16 amino acids. V shed 3 bases and J 3 bases; nucleotides not matched to a gene: 9. CDR1 is MGHRA and CDR2 is YSYEKL in the germline V gene. CDR3 bases: TGCGCCAGCAGCCAGCCGGGACTACTATTGACAGATACGCAGTATTTT. Translating gives CASSQPGLLLTDTQYF.

The CDR3 sequence is CASSSGTGSYEQYF. The CDR3 DNA is TGCGCCAGCAGCTCCGGGACAGGGTCCTACGAGCAGTACTTC. The chain recombines TRBV4-1 with TRBJ2-7, with 9 positions matching TRBD1. Germline trimming cut 5 bases from V and 1 base from J; bases unmatched to any gene: 3. Germline CDR1 MGHRA, CDR2 YSYEKL. The CDR3 consists of 14 residues.

This clone came up once. CDR3 nucleotide sequence: TGTGCCAGCAGCCGAGGGGGGACAACTAATGAAAAACTGTTTTTT. Encoded protein: CASSRGGTTNEKLFF. The V and J genes are TRBV7-9 and TRBJ1-4; D is perhaps TRBD1 (6 bases). Germline V gives CDR1 SEHNR, CDR2 FQNEAQ (reference sequence). V was trimmed by 5 bases and J by 0 bases, leaving 10 bases between them. CDR3 length: 15 residues.